Listed below are T cell receptor beta chains from one sample, sequenced in a study of blood T cells in healthy people across ages. TCRdb reanalysed the 5' RACE reads using MiXCR and keeps one entry per CDR3 protein. Counted here are around 1,900,000 distinct CDR3 sequences, about two fifths occurring once; the ten biggest clones make up 20% to 25%. Specimen: blood. The receptors derive from a human donor in good health. Both conserved end residues are part of each CDR3. D genes are given only for firm matches. Clone size is given for some rows only: seen once, a few or many times, or a class if the clone is expanded.

>TRBJ2-3|TRBD2|few|TRBV4-2
CASSQVKGLEYSDTQYF
TGTGCCAGCAGCCAAGTTAAGGGACTAGAGTATTCGGATACGCAGTATTTT
>TRBJ2-1|TRBD1|NA|TRBV7-7
CASSSGTGVDNEQFF
TGTGCCAGCAGTTCCGGGACAGGGGTTGATAATGAGCAGTTCTTC
>TRBJ1-2|NA|few|TRBV4-3
CASSQDGVGRYHYGYTF
TGCGCCAGCAGCCAAGATGGTGTCGGAAGATATCACTATGGCTACACCTTC
>TRBJ2-1|TRBD1|few|TRBV6-1
CASSDPRTDRTYNEQFF
TGTGCCAGCAGTGACCCGCGGACGGACAGGACCTACAATGAGCAGTTCTTC
>TRBJ2-3|TRBD2|NA|TRBV9
CASSAREGSHDTQYF
TGTGCCAGCAGCGCCCGGGAGGGGTCCCACGATACGCAGTATTTT
>TRBJ1-1|TRBD1|NA|TRBV7-2
CASSPRTGRDTEAFF
TGTGCCAGCAGCCCCCGGACAGGGAGAGACACTGAAGCTTTCTTT
>TRBJ2-6|NA|few|TRBV5-5
CASSTGTIFRVSFSGANVLTF
TGTGCCAGCAGCACCGGTACCATTTTCAGAGTTTCTTTCTCTGGGGCCAACGTCCTGACTTTC
>TRBJ2-7|NA|few|TRBV20-1
CSASEDYYSYEQYF
TGCAGTGCCAGCGAAGACTATTACTCCTACGAGCAGTACTTC
>TRBJ1-1|TRBD1|NA|TRBV5-6
CASSFTTGHTEAFF
TGTGCCAGCAGCTTCACGACAGGGCACACTGAAGCTTTCTTT
>TRBJ2-7|TRBD2|NA|TRBV18
CASSPPSGGWDEQYF
TGTGCCAGCTCACCACCGAGCGGGGGGTGGGATGAGCAGTACTTC
>TRBJ2-7|TRBD2|NA|TRBV6-2/TRBV6-3
CASSPPGLADYEQYF
TGTGCCAGCAGTCCCCCGGGACTAGCGGACTACGAGCAGTACTTC
>TRBJ1-1|NA|NA|TRBV15
CATSRDFQPNTEAFF
TGTGCCACCAGCAGAGATTTCCAGCCTAACACTGAAGCTTTCTTT
>TRBJ2-5|NA|few|TRBV9
CASSVSPWSETQYF
TGTGCCAGCAGCGTAAGTCCCTGGTCAGAGACCCAGTACTTC
>TRBJ1-1|TRBD1|few|TRBV20-1
CSARDLSQGGFEAFF
TGCAGTGCTAGAGATCTGAGCCAGGGGGGTTTTGAAGCTTTCTTT
>TRBJ2-1|TRBD2|few|TRBV9
CASRPTGLASTEQFF
TGTGCCAGCAGACCCACGGGACTAGCGTCAACTGAGCAGTTCTTC
>TRBJ2-1|NA|few|TRBV7-2
CASSLTLQFF
TGTGCCAGCAGCCTTACATTGCAGTTCTTC
>TRBJ2-6|NA|many|TRBV9
CASSVQNRVPGANVLTF
TGTGCCAGCAGCGTGCAAAACAGGGTTCCTGGGGCCAACGTCCTGACTTTC
>TRBJ1-2|NA|NA|TRBV20-1
CSAPTAGQGLSYGYTF
TGCAGTGCCCCGACAGCGGGGCAGGGATTATCCTATGGCTACACCTTC
>TRBJ1-2|TRBD1|NA|TRBV4-3
CASSQDSYQGAGYTF
TGCGCCAGCAGCCAAGATTCATATCAGGGGGCTGGCTACACCTTC
>TRBJ1-1|TRBD1|NA|TRBV30
CAWSTGAGSTEAFF
TGTGCCTGGAGTACAGGGGCAGGGAGCACTGAAGCTTTCTTT
>TRBJ1-5|NA|few|TRBV6-5
CASQGVDQPQHF
TGTGCCAGCCAAGGAGTGGATCAGCCCCAGCATTTT
>TRBJ2-3|NA|NA|TRBV20-1
CSTRYGDTQYF
TGCAGTACTAGGTACGGAGATACGCAGTATTTT
>TRBJ2-4|NA|NA|TRBV2
CASSETGVPLNEQYF
TGTGCCAGCAGTGAGACAGGAGTGCCCCTCAATGAGCAGTACTTC
>TRBJ1-4|NA|few|TRBV6-2/TRBV6-3
CASSMDRDREKLFF
TGTGCCAGCAGTATGGACAGAGATAGGGAAAAACTGTTTTTT
>TRBJ2-1|TRBD2|NA|TRBV14
CASSHGRANEQFF
TGTGCCAGCAGCCATGGGAGGGCCAATGAGCAGTTCTTC
>TRBJ2-1|NA|few|TRBV20-1
CSASKGLMNEQFF
TGCAGTGCTAGTAAGGGATTAATGAATGAGCAGTTCTTC
>TRBJ1-5|NA|NA|TRBV24-1
CATSKGKENQPQHF
TGTGCCACCAGTAAGGGGAAGGAAAATCAGCCCCAGCATTTT
>TRBJ1-5|NA|NA|TRBV7-8
CASSSPGSGGIQPQHF
TGTGCCAGCAGCTCGCCGGGGAGTGGAGGGATTCAGCCCCAGCATTTT